Listed below are T cell receptor beta chains from one sample, sequenced in a study of T cells in Graves' hyperthyroidism and ophthalmopathy. TCRdb analysed the multiplex PCR reads with MiXCR anew, one entry per CDR3 protein. The sample lists a few hundred thousand distinct CDR3 sequences; roughly 19% were seen once. Input material: blood. These receptors were collected from a man in his fifties or sixties with Graves' ophthalmopathy. Each CDR3 is given with its conserved first and last residue. The D gene is left open where the match is weak. Part of the rows lack a size; the others show once, few, many or a class for expanded clones.

clone size	D gene	V gene	J gene	CDR3 protein	CDR3 DNA
-	-	TRBV6-1	TRBJ2-3	CASSPTGLSTDTQYF	TGTGCCAGCAGTCCCACAGGGCTTAGCACAGATACGCAGTATTTT
-	-	TRBV19	TRBJ1-5	CASSMGHANSNQPQHF	TGTGCCAGTAGTATGGGACACGCGAATAGCAATCAGCCCCAGCATTTT
-	-	TRBV28	TRBJ1-3	CASSLGLGPSGNTIYF	TGTGCCAGCAGTCTCGGACTGGGGCCCTCTGGAAACACCATATATTTT
few	-	TRBV24-1	TRBJ1-2	CATSDPSGLRYTF	TGTGCCACCAGTGATCCCTCAGGGTTGCGCTACACCTTC
-	-	TRBV5-5	TRBJ1-5	CASSRTDSSNQPQHF	TGTGCCAGCAGCAGGACAGACTCGAGCAATCAGCCCCAGCATTTT
few	TRBD2	TRBV6-2/TRBV6-3	TRBJ2-1	CASSYRIGTSGNNEQFF	TGTGCCAGCAGTTACCGGATTGGGACTAGCGGTAACAATGAGCAGTTCTTC
-	-	TRBV28	TRBJ2-3	CASTGRDGLDTQYF	TGTGCCAGCACAGGCAGGGATGGTTTGGATACGCAGTATTTT
many	TRBD1	TRBV2	TRBJ2-5	CASTRDRGETQYF	TGTGCCAGCACCCGGGACAGGGGAGAGACCCAGTACTTC
-	-	TRBV19	TRBJ2-1	CASSMRGSSYNEQFF	TGTGCCAGTAGTATGCGTGGGAGCTCCTACAATGAGCAGTTCTTC
few	TRBD2	TRBV28	TRBJ2-7	CASTLGLAGGYEQYF	TGTGCCAGCACCTTAGGACTAGCGGGAGGTTACGAGCAGTACTTC
-	-	TRBV24-1	TRBJ2-1	CATSDPGARGQFF	TGTGCCACCAGTGATCCTGGGGCAAGGGGGCAGTTCTTC
many	TRBD2	TRBV20-1	TRBJ2-7	CSARDRLANYEQYF	TGCAGTGCTAGAGATCGACTAGCGAACTACGAGCAGTACTTC
-	-	TRBV30	TRBJ2-7	CAWSVQGLEQYF	TGTGCCTGGAGTGTACAAGGGCTCGAGCAGTACTTC
-	-	TRBV20-1	TRBJ2-7	CSASPSSRGGPYEQYF	TGCAGTGCTAGCCCCAGCAGCAGGGGGGGACCCTACGAGCAGTACTTC
-	-	TRBV4-1	TRBJ1-5	CASSQDATSNQPQHF	TGCGCCAGCAGCCAAGATGCCACTAGCAATCAGCCCCAGCATTTT
few	-	TRBV20-1	TRBJ2-2	CSASGYSLGELFF	TGCAGTGCTAGCGGGTACTCCCTCGGGGAGCTGTTTTTT
few	TRBD2	TRBV20-1	TRBJ2-4	CSASLRESDIQYF	TGCAGTGCTAGTCTGCGGGAGTCGGACATTCAGTACTTC
-	TRBD1	TRBV6-1	TRBJ1-1	CASSETGRNTEAFF	TGTGCCAGCAGTGAGACAGGGCGAAACACTGAAGCTTTCTTT
few	-	TRBV7-9	TRBJ1-5	CASSLQGGSNQPQHF	TGTGCCAGCAGCTTGCAAGGAGGTAGCAATCAGCCCCAGCATTTT
few	TRBD2	TRBV5-1	TRBJ2-1	CASGGTSGNNEQFF	TGCGCCAGCGGCGGGACTAGCGGGAACAATGAGCAGTTCTTC
-	TRBD1	TRBV5-1	TRBJ1-2	CASSPTEGAYGYTF	TGCGCCAGCAGCCCTACGGAGGGGGCCTACGGCTACACCTTC
many	-	TRBV6-1	TRBJ2-7	CASSLSGKAYEQYF	TGTGCCAGCAGTTTATCGGGAAAGGCCTACGAGCAGTACTTC
once	-	TRBV6-2/TRBV6-3	TRBJ1-2	CASRQDYGYTF	TGTGCCAGCAGACAAGACTATGGCTACACCTTC
many	TRBD2	TRBV20-1	TRBJ2-5	CSALAGGGETQYF	TGCAGTGCTTTAGCGGGAGGTGGGGAGACCCAGTACTTC
few	-	TRBV5-6	TRBJ2-4	CASSKRGGNIQYF	TGTGCCAGCAGCAAACGAGGGGGAAACATTCAGTACTTC
-	TRBD2	TRBV7-2	TRBJ2-7	CASSRGGGRAANEQYF	TGTGCCAGCAGCCGGGGAGGCGGGAGGGCCGCCAACGAGCAGTACTTC
-	TRBD2	TRBV3-1	TRBJ2-3	CASSPRTSGREDTQYF	TGTGCCAGCAGCCCCCGGACTAGCGGGAGGGAGGATACGCAGTATTTT
-	-	TRBV27	TRBJ2-7	CASSWAGPPYEQYF	TGTGCCAGCAGTTGGGCGGGGCCACCCTACGAGCAGTACTTC
many	-	TRBV11-2	TRBJ2-6	CASREAGANVLTF	TGTGCCAGCAGAGAGGCCGGGGCCAACGTCCTGACTTTC
many	-	TRBV11-2	TRBJ2-2	CASSLAGVNTGELFF	TGTGCCAGCAGCTTAGCGGGGGTGAACACCGGGGAGCTGTTTTTT
-	-	TRBV7-9	TRBJ1-2	CASSSTWGRTDGYTF	TGTGCCAGCAGCTCGACTTGGGGTCGAACGGATGGCTACACCTTC
many	TRBD2	TRBV2	TRBJ2-7	CASRSTSGSYEQYF	TGTGCCAGCAGGTCGACTAGCGGATCCTACGAGCAGTACTTC
-	-	TRBV9	TRBJ1-1	CASSVEPGTEAFF	TGTGCCAGCAGCGTAGAGCCAGGGACTGAAGCTTTCTTT
-	TRBD2	TRBV18	TRBJ2-6	CASSREGPFSGANVLTF	TGTGCCAGCTCACGGGAGGGTCCCTTTTCTGGGGCCAACGTCCTGACTTTC
-	-	TRBV9	TRBJ2-2	CASSPGGSGNTGELFF	TGTGCCAGCAGCCCAGGGGGTAGCGGGAACACCGGGGAGCTGTTTTTT
-	-	TRBV20-1	TRBJ2-5	CSARNRVGETQYF	TGCAGTGCTAGGAACAGGGTTGGGGAGACCCAGTACTTC
-	-	TRBV6-1	TRBJ2-7	CASSEDRQSSYEQYF	TGTGCCAGCAGCGAAGACAGGCAAAGCTCCTACGAGCAGTACTTC
many	TRBD2	TRBV7-2	TRBJ2-2	CASSPLTSGGFGNTGELFF	TGTGCCAGCAGCCCACTGACTAGCGGGGGGTTTGGGAACACCGGGGAGCTGTTTTTT
many	-	TRBV20-1	TRBJ2-7	CSSPGLAYSYEQYF	TGCAGTTCCCCGGGTCTAGCGTATTCCTACGAGCAGTACTTC
few	-	TRBV7-9	TRBJ2-1	CASSSSSTMWSNEQFF	TGTGCCAGCAGTTCATCGAGCACCATGTGGTCCAATGAGCAGTTCTTC
many	TRBD1	TRBV28	TRBJ1-2	CASSLPGQGLNSNYGYTF	TGTGCCAGCAGCTTACCGGGACAGGGACTAAATTCTAACTATGGCTACACCTTC